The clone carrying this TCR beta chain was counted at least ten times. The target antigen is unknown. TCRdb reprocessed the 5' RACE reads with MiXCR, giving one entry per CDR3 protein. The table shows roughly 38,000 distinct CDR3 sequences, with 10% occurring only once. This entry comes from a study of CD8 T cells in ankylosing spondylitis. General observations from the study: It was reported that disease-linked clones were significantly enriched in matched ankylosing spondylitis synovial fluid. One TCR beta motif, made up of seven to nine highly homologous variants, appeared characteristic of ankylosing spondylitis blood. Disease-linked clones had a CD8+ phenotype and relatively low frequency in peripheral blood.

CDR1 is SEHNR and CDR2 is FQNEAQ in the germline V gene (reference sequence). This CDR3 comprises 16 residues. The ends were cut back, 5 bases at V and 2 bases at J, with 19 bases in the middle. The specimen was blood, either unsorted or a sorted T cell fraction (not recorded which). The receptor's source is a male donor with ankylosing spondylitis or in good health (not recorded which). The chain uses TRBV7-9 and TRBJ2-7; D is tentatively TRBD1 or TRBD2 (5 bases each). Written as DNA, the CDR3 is TGTGCCAGCAGCCCCTCGTCGGTGGGGGACCCCTACGAGCAGTACTTC. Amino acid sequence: CASSPSSVGDPYEQYF.